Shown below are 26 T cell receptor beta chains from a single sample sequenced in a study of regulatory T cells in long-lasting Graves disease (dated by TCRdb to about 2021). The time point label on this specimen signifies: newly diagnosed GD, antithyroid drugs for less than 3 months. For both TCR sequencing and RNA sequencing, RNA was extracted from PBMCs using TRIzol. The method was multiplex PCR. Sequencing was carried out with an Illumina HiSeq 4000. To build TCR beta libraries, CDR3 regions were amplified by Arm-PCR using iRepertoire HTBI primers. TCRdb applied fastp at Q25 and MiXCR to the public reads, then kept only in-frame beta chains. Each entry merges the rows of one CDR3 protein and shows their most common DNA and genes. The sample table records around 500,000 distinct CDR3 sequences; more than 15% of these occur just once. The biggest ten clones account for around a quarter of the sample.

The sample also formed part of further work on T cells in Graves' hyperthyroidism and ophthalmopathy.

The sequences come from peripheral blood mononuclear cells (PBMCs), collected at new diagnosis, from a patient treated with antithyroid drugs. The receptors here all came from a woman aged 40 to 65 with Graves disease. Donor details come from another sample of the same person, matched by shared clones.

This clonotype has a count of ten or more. Here the CDR3 reads CSARETGSVGNEQFF. CDR3 sequence (DNA): TGCAGTGCTAGGGAAACAGGGTCGGTCGGCAATGAGCAGTTCTTC. This chain uses TRBV20-1 with TRBJ2-1, with D perhaps matching TRBD1 (6 bases). The CDR3 totals 15 residues. From germline, CDR1 is DFQATT and CDR2 SNEGSKA (reference sequence). V lost 3 bases, J lost 6 bases, and 18 bases lay in between.

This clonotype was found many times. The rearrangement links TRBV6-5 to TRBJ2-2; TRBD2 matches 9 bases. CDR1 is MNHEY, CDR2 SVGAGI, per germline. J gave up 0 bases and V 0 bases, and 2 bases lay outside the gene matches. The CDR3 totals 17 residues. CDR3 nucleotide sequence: TGTGCCAGCAGTTACTCGGGCGGGGGGGCGAACACCGGGGAGCTGTTTTTT. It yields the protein CASSYSGGGANTGELFF.

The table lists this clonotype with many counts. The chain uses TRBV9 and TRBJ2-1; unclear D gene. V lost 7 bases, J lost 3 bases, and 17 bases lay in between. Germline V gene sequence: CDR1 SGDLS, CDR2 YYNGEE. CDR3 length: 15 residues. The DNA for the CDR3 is TGTGCCAGCTCCCTGGGGTGGGGAAACTACAATGAGCAGTTCTTC. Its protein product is CASSLGWGNYNEQFF. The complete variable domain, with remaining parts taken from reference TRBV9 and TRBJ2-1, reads DSGVTQTPKHLITATGQRVTLRCSPRSGDLSVYWYQQSLDQGLQFLIQYYNGEERAKGNILERFSAQQFPDLHSELNLSSLELGDSALYFCASSLGWGNYNEQFFGPGTRLTVL.

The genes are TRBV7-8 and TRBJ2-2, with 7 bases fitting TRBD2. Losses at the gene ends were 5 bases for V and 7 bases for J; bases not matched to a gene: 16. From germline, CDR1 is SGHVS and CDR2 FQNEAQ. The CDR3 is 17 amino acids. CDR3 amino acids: CASSRSPTSYIYGELFF. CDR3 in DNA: TGTGCCAGCAGCCGCTCTCCGACTAGCTATATATACGGGGAGCTGTTTTTT.

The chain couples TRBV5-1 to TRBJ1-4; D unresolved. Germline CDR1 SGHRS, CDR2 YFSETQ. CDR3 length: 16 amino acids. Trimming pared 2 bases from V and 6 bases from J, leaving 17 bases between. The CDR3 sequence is CASSFGRSGGDEKLFF. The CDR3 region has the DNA TGCGCCAGCAGCTTTGGCCGGTCAGGAGGTGATGAAAAACTGTTTTTT. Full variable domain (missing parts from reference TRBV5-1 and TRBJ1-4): KAGVTQTPRYLIKTRGQQVTLSCSPISGHRSVSWYQQTPGQGLQFLFEYFSETQRNKGNFPGRFSGRQFSNSRSEMNVSTLELGDSALYLCASSFGRSGGDEKLFFGSGTQLSVL.

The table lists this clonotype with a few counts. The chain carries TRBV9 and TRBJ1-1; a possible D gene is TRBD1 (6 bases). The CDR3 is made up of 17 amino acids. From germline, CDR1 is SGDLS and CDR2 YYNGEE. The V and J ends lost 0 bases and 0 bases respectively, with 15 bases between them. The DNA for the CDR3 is TGTGCCAGCAGCGTAGGAGTGGACAGACCCATGAACACTGAAGCTTTCTTT. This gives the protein CASSVGVDRPMNTEAFF. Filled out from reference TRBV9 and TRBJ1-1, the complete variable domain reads DSGVTQTPKHLITATGQRVTLRCSPRSGDLSVYWYQQSLDQGLQFLIQYYNGEERAKGNILERFSAQQFPDLHSELNLSSLELGDSALYFCASSVGVDRPMNTEAFFGQGTRLTVV.

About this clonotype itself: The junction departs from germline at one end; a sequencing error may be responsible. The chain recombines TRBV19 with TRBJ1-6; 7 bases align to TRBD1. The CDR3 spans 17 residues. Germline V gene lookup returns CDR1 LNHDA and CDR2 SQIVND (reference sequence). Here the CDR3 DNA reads TGTGCCAGTAGTACGGACACAGGGGCCTCCAATAATTCACCCCTCCACTTT. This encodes CASSTDTGASNNSPLHF.

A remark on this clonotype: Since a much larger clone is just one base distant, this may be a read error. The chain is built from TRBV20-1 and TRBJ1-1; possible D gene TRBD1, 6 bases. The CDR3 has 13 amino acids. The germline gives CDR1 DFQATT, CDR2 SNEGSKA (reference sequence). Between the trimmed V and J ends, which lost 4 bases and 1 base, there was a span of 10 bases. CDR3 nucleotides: TGCAGTGCTATTCGGGGGCCGAACACTGAAGCTTTCTTT. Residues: CSAIRGPNTEAFF.

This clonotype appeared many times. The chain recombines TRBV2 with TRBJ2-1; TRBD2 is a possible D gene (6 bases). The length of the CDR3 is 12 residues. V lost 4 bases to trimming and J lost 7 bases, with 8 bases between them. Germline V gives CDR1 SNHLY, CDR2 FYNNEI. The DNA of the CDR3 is TGTGCCAGCAGTGCGGAGGGGAATGAGCAGTTCTTC. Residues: CASSAEGNEQFF.

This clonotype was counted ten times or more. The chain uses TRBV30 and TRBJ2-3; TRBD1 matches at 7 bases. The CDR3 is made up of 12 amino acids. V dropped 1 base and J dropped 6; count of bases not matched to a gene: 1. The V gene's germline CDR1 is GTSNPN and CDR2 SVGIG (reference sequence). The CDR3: CAWSAQGDTQYF. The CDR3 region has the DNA TGTGCCTGGAGTGCACAGGGGGATACGCAGTATTTT.

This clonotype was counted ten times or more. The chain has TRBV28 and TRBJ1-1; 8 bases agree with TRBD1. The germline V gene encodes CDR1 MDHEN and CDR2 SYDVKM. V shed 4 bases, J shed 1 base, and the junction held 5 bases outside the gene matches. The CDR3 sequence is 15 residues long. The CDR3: CASSSQGAANTEAFF. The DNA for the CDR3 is TGTGCCAGCAGTTCCCAGGGGGCCGCGAACACTGAAGCTTTCTTT. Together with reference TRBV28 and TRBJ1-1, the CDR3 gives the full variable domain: DVKVTQSSRYLVKRTGEKVFLECVQDMDHENMFWYRQDPGLGLRLIYFSYDVKMKEKGDIPEGYSVSREKKERFSLILESASTNQTSMYLCASSSQGAANTEAFFGQGTRLTVV.

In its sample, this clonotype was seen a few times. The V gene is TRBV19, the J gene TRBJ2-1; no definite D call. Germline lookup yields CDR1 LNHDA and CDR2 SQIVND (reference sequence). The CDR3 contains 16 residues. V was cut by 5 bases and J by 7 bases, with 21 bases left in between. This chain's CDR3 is CASSPSAPVLGNEQFF. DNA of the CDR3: TGTGCCAGTAGTCCCTCAGCGCCGGTCCTTGGTAATGAGCAGTTCTTC.

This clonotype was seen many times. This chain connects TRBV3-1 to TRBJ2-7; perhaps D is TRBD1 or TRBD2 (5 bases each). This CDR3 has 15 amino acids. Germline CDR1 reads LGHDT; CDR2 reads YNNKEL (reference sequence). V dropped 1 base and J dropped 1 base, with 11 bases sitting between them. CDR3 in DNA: TGTGCCAGCAGCCAAGCCCGGGACGGTTCCTACGAGCAGTACTTC. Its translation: CASSQARDGSYEQYF.

CDR3 sequence: CASSLLRTRDLDEQFF. CDR3 DNA sequence: TGTGCCAGCAGTTTACTTCGGACTAGAGACTTGGATGAGCAGTTCTTC. V gene TRBV27 combines with J gene TRBJ2-1; TRBD2 matches at 7 bases. The J segment lost 8 bases and the V segment lost 2 bases, leaving 12 bases of the junction unmatched. Germline CDR1 is MNHEY and CDR2 is SMNVEV (reference sequence). The length of the CDR3 is 16 residues.

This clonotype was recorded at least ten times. DNA of the CDR3: TGTGCCTGGAGTTGGGCAGTTCAAGAGACCCAGTACTTC. Protein sequence: CAWSWAVQETQYF. The chain recombines TRBV30 with TRBJ2-5; D gene ambiguous. CDR3 length: 13 residues. V was trimmed by 2 bases and J by 2 bases, leaving 9 bases between them. CDR1 and CDR2 from the germline V gene are GTSNPN and SVGIG (reference sequence). Full variable domain (outside the CDR3, taken from reference TRBV30 and TRBJ2-5): SQTIHQWPATLVQPVGSPLSLECTVEGTSNPNLYWYRQAAGRGLQLLFYSVGIGQISSEVPQNLSASRPQDRQFILSSKKLLLSDSGFYLCAWSWAVQETQYFGPGTRLLVL.

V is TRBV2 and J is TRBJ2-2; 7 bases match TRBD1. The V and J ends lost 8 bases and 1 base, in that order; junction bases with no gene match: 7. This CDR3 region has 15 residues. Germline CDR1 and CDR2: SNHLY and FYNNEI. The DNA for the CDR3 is TGTGCCAGCCAACCGCGGACAGGGAACACCGGGGAGCTGTTTTTT. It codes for CASQPRTGNTGELFF. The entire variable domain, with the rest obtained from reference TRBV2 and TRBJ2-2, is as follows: EPEVTQTPSHQVTQMGQEVILRCVPISNHLYFYWYRQILGQKVEFLVSFYNNEISEKSEIFDDQFSVERPDGSNFTLKIRSTKLEDSAMYFCASQPRTGNTGELFFGEGSRLTVL.

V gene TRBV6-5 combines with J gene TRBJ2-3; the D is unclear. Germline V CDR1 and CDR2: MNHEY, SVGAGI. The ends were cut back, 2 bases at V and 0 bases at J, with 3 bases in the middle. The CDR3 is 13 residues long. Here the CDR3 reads CASSYASTDTQYF. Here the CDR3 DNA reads TGTGCCAGCAGTTACGCCAGCACAGATACGCAGTATTTT.

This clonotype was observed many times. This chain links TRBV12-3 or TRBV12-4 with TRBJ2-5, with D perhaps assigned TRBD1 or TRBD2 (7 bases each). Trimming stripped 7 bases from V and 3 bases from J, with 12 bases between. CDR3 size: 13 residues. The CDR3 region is CASKGAGEETQYF. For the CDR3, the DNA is TGTGCCAGCAAGGGGGCGGGGGAAGAGACCCAGTACTTC.

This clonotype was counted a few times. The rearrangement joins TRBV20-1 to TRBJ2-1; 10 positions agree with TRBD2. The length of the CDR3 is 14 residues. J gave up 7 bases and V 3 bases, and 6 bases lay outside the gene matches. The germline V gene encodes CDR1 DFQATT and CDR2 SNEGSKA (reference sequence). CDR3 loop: CSASQAGGKNEQFF. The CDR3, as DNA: TGCAGTGCTAGTCAAGCGGGGGGGAAAAATGAGCAGTTCTTC.

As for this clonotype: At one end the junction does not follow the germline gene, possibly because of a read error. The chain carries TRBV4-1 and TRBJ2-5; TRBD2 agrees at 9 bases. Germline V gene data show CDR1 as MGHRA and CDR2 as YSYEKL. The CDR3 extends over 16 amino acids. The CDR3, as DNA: TGCGCCAGCAGCCGCAGACTAGCGGCTGAACAAGAGGCCCAGTACTTC. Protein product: CASSRRLAAEQEAQYF.

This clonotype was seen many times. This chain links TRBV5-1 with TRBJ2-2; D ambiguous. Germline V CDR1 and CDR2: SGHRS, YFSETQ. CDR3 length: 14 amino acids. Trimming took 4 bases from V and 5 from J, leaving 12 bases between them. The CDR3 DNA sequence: TGCGCCAGCAGCGTCATTGGGCCGACCGGGGAGCTGTTTTTT. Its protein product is CASSVIGPTGELFF.

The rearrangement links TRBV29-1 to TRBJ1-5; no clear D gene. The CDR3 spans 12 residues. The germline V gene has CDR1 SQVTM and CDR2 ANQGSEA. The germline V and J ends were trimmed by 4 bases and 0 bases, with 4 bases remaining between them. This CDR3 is CSVANSNQPQHF. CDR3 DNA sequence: TGCAGCGTTGCTAATAGCAATCAGCCCCAGCATTTT.

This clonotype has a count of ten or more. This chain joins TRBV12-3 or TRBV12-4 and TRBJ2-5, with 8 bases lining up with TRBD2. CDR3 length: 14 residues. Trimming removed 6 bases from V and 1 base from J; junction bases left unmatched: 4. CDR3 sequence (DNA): TGTGCCAGCAGACCTACTAGCGGCCAAGAGACCCAGTACTTC. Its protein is CASRPTSGQETQYF.

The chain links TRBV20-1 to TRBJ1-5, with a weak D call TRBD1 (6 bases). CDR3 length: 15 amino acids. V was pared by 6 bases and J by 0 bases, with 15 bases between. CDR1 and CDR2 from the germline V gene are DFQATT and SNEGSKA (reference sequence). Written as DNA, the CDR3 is TGCAGTGCCATACAGGGAAAATATAGCAATCAGCCCCAGCATTTT. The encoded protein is CSAIQGKYSNQPQHF.

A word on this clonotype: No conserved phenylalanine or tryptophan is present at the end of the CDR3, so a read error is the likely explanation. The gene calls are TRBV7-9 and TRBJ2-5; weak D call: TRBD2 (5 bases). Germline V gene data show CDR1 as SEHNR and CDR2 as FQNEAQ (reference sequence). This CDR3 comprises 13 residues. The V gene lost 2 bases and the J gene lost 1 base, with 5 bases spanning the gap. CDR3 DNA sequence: TGTGCCAGCAGCTTAAGCGGCCAAGAGACCCAGTACCTC. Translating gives CASSLSGQETQYL.

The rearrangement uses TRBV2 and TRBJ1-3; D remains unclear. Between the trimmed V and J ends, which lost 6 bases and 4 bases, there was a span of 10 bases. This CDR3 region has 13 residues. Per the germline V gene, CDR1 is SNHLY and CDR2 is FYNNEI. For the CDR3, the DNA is TGTGCCAGCAGCCGAACACAGGGAAACACCATATATTTT. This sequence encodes CASSRTQGNTIYF.